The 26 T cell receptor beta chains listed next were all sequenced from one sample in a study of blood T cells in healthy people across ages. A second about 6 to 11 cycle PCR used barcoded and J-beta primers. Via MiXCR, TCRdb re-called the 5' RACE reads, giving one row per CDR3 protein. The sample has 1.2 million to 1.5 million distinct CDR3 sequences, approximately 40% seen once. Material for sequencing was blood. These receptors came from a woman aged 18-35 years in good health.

CDR3 sequence reads: CASSAPSGGAFDYNEQFF. Written as DNA, the CDR3 is TGTGCCAGCAGTGCTCCGAGCGGGGGGGCCTTTGACTACAATGAGCAGTTCTTC. The chain recombines TRBV12-3 or TRBV12-4 with TRBJ2-1, with 10 bases aligning to TRBD2. The CDR3 runs 18 residues. V lost 5 bases to trimming and J lost 3 bases; unmatched junction nucleotides: 13.

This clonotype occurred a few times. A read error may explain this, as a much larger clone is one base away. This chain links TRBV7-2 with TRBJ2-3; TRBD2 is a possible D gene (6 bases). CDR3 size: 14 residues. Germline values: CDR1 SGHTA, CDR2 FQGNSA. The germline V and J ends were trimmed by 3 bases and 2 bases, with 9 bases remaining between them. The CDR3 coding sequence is TGTGCCAGCAGCTTTGTAGCGGACACAGATACGCAGTATTTT. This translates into CASSFVADTDTQYF.

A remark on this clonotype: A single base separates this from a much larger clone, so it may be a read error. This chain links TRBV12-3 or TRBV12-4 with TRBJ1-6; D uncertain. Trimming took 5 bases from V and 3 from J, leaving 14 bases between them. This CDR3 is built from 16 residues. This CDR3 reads CASSQRAASYNSPLHF. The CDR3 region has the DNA TGTGCCAGCAGTCAGCGGGCAGCGAGCTATAATTCACCCCTCCACTTT.

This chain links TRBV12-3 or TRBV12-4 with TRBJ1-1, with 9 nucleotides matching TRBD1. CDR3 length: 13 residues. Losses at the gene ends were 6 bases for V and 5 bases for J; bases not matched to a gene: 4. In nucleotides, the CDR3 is TGTGCCAGCAGGACAGGGGGACAGACTGAAGCTTTCTTT. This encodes CASRTGGQTEAFF.

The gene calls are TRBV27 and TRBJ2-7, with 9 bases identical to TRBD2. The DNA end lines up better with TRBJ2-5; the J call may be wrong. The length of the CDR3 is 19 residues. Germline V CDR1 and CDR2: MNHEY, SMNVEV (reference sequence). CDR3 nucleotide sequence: TGTGCCAGCAGTTCGGGGACTAGCCCGATCACCGGGGAGCGAGAGACCCAGTACTTC. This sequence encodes CASSSGTSPITGERETQYF.

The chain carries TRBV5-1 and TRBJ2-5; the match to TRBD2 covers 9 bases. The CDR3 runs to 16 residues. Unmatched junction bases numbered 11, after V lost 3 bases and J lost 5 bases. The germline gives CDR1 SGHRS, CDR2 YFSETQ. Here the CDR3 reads CASSSRGGRVAETQYF. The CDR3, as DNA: TGCGCCAGCAGCTCCAGAGGCGGGAGGGTGGCGGAGACCCAGTACTTC.

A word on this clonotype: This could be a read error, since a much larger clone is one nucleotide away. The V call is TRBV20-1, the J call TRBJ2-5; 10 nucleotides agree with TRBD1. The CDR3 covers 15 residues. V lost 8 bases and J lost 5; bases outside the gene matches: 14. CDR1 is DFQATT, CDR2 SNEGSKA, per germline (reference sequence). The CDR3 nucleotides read TGCAGTCCCCTCCCTCCGACAGGGGGCGGTGAGACCCAGTACTTC. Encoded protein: CSPLPPTGGGETQYF.

CDR3 protein: CASSHGQGYHNEQFF. In DNA, the CDR3 is TGCGCCAGCAGTCACGGGCAGGGTTACCACAATGAGCAGTTCTTC. The genes are TRBV5-1 and TRBJ2-1; maybe TRBD1 (5 bases). The CDR3 runs 15 residues. CDR1 and CDR2 from the germline V gene are SGHRS and YFSETQ. V lost 5 bases and J lost 5, with 17 bases in between.

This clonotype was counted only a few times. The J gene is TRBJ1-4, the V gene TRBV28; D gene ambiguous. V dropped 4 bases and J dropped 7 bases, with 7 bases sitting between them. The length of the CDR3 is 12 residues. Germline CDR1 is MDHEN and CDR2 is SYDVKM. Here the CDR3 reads CASSSWGEKLFF. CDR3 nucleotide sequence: TGTGCCAGCAGTTCCTGGGGTGAAAAACTGTTTTTT.

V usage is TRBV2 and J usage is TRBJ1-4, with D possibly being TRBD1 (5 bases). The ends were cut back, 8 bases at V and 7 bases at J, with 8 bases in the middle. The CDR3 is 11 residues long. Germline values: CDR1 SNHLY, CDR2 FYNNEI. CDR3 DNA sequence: TGTGCCAGCCGGGACGCTGAAAAACTGTTTTTT. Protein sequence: CASRDAEKLFF. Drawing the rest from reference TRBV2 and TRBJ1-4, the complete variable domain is EPEVTQTPSHQVTQMGQEVILRCVPISNHLYFYWYRQILGQKVEFLVSFYNNEISEKSEIFDDQFSVERPDGSNFTLKIRSTKLEDSAMYFCASRDAEKLFFGSGTQLSVL.

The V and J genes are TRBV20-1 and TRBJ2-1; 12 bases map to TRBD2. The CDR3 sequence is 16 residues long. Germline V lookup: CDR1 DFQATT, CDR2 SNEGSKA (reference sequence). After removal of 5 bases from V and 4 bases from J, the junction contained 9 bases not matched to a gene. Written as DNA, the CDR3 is TGCAGTGCTTCGACTAGCGGGGGCGCCGTTTACAATGAGCAGTTCTTC. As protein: CSASTSGGAVYNEQFF.

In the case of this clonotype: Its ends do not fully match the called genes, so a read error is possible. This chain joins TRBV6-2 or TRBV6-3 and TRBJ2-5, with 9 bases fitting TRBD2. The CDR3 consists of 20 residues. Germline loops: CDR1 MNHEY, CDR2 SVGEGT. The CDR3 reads CASSYSTGLGSGGLQETQCF. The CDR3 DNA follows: TGTGCCAGCAGTTACTCGACGGGGCTAGGAAGCGGGGGGCTCCAAGAGACCCAGTGCTTC.

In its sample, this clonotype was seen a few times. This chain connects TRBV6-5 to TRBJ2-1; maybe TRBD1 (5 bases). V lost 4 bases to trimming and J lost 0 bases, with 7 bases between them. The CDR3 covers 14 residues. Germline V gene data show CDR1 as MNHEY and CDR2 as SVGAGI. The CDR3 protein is CASSSGLSYNEQFF. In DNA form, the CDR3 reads TGTGCCAGCAGTTCAGGGCTCTCCTACAATGAGCAGTTCTTC.

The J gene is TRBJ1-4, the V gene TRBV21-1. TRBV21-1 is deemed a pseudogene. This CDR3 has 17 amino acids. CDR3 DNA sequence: TGTGCCAGCAGCAAAAATAGAAGGGGTGGAGGGAATGAAAAACTGTTTTTT. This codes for CASSKNRRGGGNEKLFF.

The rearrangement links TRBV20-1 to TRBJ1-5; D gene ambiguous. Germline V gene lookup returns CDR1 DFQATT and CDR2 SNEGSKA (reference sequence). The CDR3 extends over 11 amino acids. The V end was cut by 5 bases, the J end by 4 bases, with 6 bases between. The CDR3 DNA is TGCAGTGCTCAACGGAATCAGCCCCAGCATTTT. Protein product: CSAQRNQPQHF.

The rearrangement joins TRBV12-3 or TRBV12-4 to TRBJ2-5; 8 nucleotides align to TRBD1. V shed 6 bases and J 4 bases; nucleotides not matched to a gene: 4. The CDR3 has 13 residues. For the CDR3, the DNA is TGTGCCAGCAGAGACACAGGGGGAGAGACCCAGTACTTC. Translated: CASRDTGGETQYF.

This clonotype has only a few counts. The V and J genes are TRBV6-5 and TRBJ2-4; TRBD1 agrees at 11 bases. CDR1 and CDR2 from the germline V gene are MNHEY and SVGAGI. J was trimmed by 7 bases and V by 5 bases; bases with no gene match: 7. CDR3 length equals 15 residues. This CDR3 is CASSTGDRGGNIQYF. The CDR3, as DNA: TGTGCCAGCAGTACGGGGGACAGGGGGGGGAACATTCAGTACTTC.

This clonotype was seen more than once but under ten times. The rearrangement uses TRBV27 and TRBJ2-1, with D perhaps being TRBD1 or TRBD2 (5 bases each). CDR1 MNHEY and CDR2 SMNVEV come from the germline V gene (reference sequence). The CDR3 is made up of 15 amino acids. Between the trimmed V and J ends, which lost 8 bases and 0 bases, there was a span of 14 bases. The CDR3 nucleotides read TGTGCCAGCCGCCGGGGACCGAGCTCCTACAATGAGCAGTTCTTC. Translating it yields CASRRGPSSYNEQFF.

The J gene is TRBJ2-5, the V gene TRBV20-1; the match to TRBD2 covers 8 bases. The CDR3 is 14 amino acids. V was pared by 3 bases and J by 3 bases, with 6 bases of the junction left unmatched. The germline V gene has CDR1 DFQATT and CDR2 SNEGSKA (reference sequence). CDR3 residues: CSARSGRAKETQYF. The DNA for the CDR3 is TGCAGTGCTAGGAGCGGGAGAGCGAAAGAGACCCAGTACTTC.

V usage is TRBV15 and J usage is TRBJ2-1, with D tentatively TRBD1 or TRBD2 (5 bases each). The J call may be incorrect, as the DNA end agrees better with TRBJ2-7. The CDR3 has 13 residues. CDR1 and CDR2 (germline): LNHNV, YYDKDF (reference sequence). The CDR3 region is CATSSRGTYEQYF. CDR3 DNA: TGTGCCACCAGCAGTCGGGGCACCTACGAGCAGTACTTC.

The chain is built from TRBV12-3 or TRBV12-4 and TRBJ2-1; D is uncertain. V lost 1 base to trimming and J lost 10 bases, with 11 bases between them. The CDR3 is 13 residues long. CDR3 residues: CASSLVLGDEQFF. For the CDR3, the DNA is TGTGCCAGCAGTTTAGTTCTCGGAGACGAGCAGTTCTTC.

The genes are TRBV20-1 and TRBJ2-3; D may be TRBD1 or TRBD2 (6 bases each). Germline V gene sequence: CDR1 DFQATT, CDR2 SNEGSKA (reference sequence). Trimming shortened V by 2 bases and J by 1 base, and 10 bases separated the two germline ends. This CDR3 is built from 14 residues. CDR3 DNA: TGCAGTGCTAGAACCGGGGGCCGCACAGATACGCAGTATTTT. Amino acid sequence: CSARTGGRTDTQYF.

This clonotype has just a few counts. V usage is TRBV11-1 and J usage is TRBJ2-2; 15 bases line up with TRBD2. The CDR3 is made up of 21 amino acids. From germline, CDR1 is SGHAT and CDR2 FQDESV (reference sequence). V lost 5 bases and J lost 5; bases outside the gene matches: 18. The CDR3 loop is CASSTHIRGLAGGRHTGELFF. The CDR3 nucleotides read TGTGCCAGCAGCACCCACATCCGGGGACTAGCGGGAGGTCGCCATACCGGGGAGCTGTTTTTT.

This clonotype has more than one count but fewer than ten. The DNA of the CDR3 is TGCGCCAGCAGCTCTGATAGGAGGAAGGGCATTCAGTACTTC. Its protein is CASSSDRRKGIQYF. The chain joins TRBV5-1 to TRBJ2-4, with a tentative D call TRBD2 (5 bases). Germline CDR1 reads SGHRS; CDR2 reads YFSETQ. Between the trimmed V and J ends, which lost 3 bases and 9 bases, there was a span of 16 bases. The CDR3 extends over 14 amino acids.

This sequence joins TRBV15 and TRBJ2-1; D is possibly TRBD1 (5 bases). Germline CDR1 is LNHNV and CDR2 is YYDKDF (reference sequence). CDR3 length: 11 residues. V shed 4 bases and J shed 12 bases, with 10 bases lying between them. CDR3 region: CATSKTGGQFF. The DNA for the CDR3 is TGTGCCACCAGCAAAACAGGTGGGCAGTTCTTC.

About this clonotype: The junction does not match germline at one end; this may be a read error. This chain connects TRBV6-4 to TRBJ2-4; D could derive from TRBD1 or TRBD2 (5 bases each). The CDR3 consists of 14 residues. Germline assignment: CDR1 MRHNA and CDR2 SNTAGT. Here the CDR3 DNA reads TGTGCCTGCAGGGCCACTAGAGAAAAAAACATTCAGTACTTC. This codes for CACRATREKNIQYF.